These 5 T cell receptor beta chains were sequenced from one sample in a study of T cell responses to AZD1222 COVID-19 vaccine. Some clones are missing from TCRdb's copy, which holds only in-frame ones; the method was immunoSEQ multiplex PCR. The sample contains almost 55,000 clones, approximately 79% of which appear only once. The sequencing used peripheral blood, collected on day 0 of AZD1222 vaccination. The receptors shown here come from an adult in good health.

V is TRBV5-4 and J is TRBJ2-7, with 13 positions matching TRBD2. The CDR3 consists of 19 residues. With 4 bases clipped from V and 0 bases from J, the junction kept 13 bases outside the gene matches. Per germline, CDR1 SGHNT and CDR2 YYREEE (reference sequence). The CDR3 sequence is CASSAWTSGGIMSSYEQYF. In DNA, the CDR3 is TGTGCCAGCAGCGCCTGGACTAGCGGGGGTATAATGAGCTCCTACGAGCAGTACTTC.

The gene calls are TRBV11-2 and TRBJ1-2, with D perhaps matching TRBD1 (6 bases). CDR3 length: 15 amino acids. Per the germline V gene, CDR1 is SGHAT and CDR2 is FQNNGV. V was trimmed by 3 bases and J by 4 bases, leaving 15 bases between them. The CDR3 is CASSFPGTSFYGYTF. In DNA, the CDR3 is TGTGCCAGCAGCTTTCCCGGGACATCCTTCTATGGCTACACCTTC.

V is TRBV4-3 and J is TRBJ2-3, with 13 bases that match TRBD2. Losses at the gene ends were 6 bases for V and 0 bases for J; bases not matched to a gene: 6. CDR1 is LGHNA, CDR2 YSLEER, per germline. The CDR3 loop spans 17 amino acids. The CDR3 coding sequence is TGCGCCAGCAGTCGGGGGACTAGCGGGGAGAGCACAGATACGCAGTATTTT. Its protein product is CASSRGTSGESTDTQYF.

The sample holds one count of this clone. The rearrangement links TRBV19 to TRBJ2-1; 8 bases agree with TRBD2. Germline V CDR1 and CDR2: LNHDA, SQIVND (reference sequence). J gave up 6 bases and V 5 bases, and 3 bases lay outside the gene matches. The CDR3 is made up of 13 amino acids. CDR3 amino acids: CASSRGRTNEQFF. CDR3 DNA: TGTGCCAGTAGTCGCGGGAGGACCAATGAGCAGTTCTTC.

The genes are TRBV19 and TRBJ2-2; no definite D call. The CDR3 spans 14 residues. CDR1 is LNHDA and CDR2 is SQIVND in the germline V gene (reference sequence). The V gene lost 7 bases and the J gene lost 0 bases, with 9 bases spanning the gap. The CDR3 sequence is CASNRHANTGELFF. CDR3 sequence (DNA): TGTGCCAGTAATCGCCATGCGAACACCGGGGAGCTGTTTTTT.